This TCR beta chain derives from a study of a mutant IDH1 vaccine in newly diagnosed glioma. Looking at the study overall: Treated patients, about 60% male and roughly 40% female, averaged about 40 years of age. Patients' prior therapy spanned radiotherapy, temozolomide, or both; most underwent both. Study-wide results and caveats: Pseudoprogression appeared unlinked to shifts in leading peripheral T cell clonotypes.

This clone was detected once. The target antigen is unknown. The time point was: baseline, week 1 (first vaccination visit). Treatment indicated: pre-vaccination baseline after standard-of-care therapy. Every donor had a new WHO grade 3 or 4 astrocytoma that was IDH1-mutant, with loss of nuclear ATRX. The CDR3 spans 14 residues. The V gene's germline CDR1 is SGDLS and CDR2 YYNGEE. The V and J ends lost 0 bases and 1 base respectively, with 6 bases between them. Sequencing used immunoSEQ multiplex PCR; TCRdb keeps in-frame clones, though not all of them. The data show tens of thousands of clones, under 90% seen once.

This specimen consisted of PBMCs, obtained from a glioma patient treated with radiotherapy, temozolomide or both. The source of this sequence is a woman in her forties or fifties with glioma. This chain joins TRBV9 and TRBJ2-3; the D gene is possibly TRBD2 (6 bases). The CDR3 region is CASSVVAGTDTQYF. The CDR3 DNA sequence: TGTGCCAGCAGCGTAGTAGCGGGCACAGATACGCAGTATTTT.